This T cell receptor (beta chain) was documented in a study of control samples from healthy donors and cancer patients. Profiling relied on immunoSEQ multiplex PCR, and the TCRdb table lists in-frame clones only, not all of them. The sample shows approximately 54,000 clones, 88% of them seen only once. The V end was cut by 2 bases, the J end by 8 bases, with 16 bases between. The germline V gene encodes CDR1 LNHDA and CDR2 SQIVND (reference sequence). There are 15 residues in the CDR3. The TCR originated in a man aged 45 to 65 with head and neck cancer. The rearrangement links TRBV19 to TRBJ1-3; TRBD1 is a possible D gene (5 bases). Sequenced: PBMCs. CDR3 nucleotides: TGTGCCAGTAGTATACCGGGACGGAGGGTGGACACCATATATTTT. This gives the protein CASSIPGRRVDTIYF.